The entry that follows covers one T cell receptor beta chain sequence. This clonotype was detected only a few times. Its target antigen remains unknown. Per-base quality was not reported, and no clone a single base away is much larger than it. This record belongs to a study of molecular identifiers for immune sequencing clone quantification (dated by TCRdb to about 2018). At the level of the whole study: For a replicate experiment, RNA from roughly 21,000 or 96,000 naive CD8 T cells was divided into five aliquots, of which four were sequenced. This methods study used CD8 T cells to benchmark TCR RNA copy counting and molecular-identifier clustering-based TCR repertoire sequencing (MIDCIRS). What the research found in general, with its limitations: Modeling estimated about 3 recovered TCR RNA copies per cell, compared with around 9.7 by digital PCR, which implies roughly 30% capture efficiency. When barcode sub-clustering was not used, chimeric consensus sequences inflated TCR diversity, with chimeras reaching as high as 47%. In CMV-specific effector cells, over 99% of molecules were held by clones above 20 RNA copies, whereas under 1% of molecules were held by such clones in naive cells. The sizes of highly expanded clones could end up underestimated when identical TCR molecules share a barcode. A single cell's worth of spiked-in Jurkat TCR RNA was reported detectable even among 750,000 to 1,000,000 naive CD8 T cells. The naive libraries included spiked-in Jurkat TCR RNA (fewer than eleven copies' worth), and this Jurkat TCR RNA is not part of the donor repertoire.

The library was generated by PCR. The sequencer was an Illumina HiSeq 4000. Bulk TCR libraries were prepared as previously described, using TCR primers listed in Table S5. Purification of total RNA was performed with the Qiagen AllPrep DNA/RNA kit. Reads from multiple sequencing runs of the same library were pooled before analysis. Concerning the study's data processing: Reads were retained only if the reads had an exact TCR constant sequence, and the retained reads were trimmed to 150 nt and grouped according to their 12-nt molecular barcodes. Reads within each barcode group were sub-clustered using a 15% Levenshtein threshold, and quality-weighted consensus sequences were constructed for each RNA molecule. Non-functional sequences were removed, as were lower-count sequences one edit away from another. Based on fitting two negative binomial distributions, any barcode sub-cluster with under 20% of the maximum read count was discarded. The public reads were quality trimmed at Q25 with fastp and then assembled into clones with MiXCR by TCRdb, keeping productive beta chains. Merged by CDR3 protein, the rows form single entries marked with the most common genes and DNA. These V and J calls derive from TCRdb rather than the authors' analysis. The sample table shows a few hundred thousand distinct CDR3 sequences, and over 20% are seen once. Approximately 0.84% of the sample is held by the ten biggest clonotypes.

Libraries of naive CD8 T cells were generated from roughly 21,000 to 960,000 sorted cells, with 10%, 30% or 50% of the purified RNA used. On a BD FACSAria II, naive CD8 T cells were FACS-sorted as CD8+CD4-CCR7+CD45RA+ and collected into RLT Plus buffer. Roughly ten TCR copies' worth of Jurkat RNA were spiked into roughly 17,000-1,100,000 naive CD8 T cell samples to test detection sensitivity. Enrichment of CD8 T cells was performed with RosetteSep CD8+ T Cell Enrichment Cocktail and Ficoll-Paque, after which ACK red cell lysis was carried out. Counted from cysteine to phenylalanine, this CDR3 has 13 amino acids. Only the CDR3 portion is preserved as DNA: 39 bases, with reading frame beginning at the first base. CDR1 GTSNPN and CDR2 SVGIG were looked up in the germline V gene (reference sequence). Trimming takes 5 bases from V and 3 bases from J, and the germline ends sit 14 bases apart.

Sequencing was performed on naive CD8+ T cells from blood, with Jurkat cell RNA spiked in. This specimen's cell subset or site label, interpreted: FACS-sorted CD8+CD4-CCR7+CD45RA+ naive T cells. The TCR comes from a human donor in good health. Some libraries in this study had Jurkat cell RNA spiked in. In this chain, TRBV30 is recombined with TRBJ2-7; the D segment could be TRBD2, given 7 matching bases. The sequenced DNA: TGTGCCTGGGAGCGGGACATGAACTACGAGCAGTACTTC. It specifies CAWERDMNYEQYF.